This T cell receptor beta chain was identified in a study of CD8+CD57+ T cells in acquired aplastic anemia. Whole-study context: DNA from sorted CD4+ and CD8+ cells averaged around 3.5 ug.

Profiles of TCR beta VDJ and CDR3 were generated from a genomic DNA template. Using its own MiXCR run on the reads, TCRdb lists one record per CDR3 protein. Here the sample spans around 220,000 distinct CDR3 sequences, around 49% being singletons. Patients chosen for sequencing had shown CD8+CD57+ cell expansion by flow cytometry. This TCR was sampled from a human donor with aplastic anemia. Sequencing was performed on sorted CD4+, CD8+, or CD8+CD57+ T cells (not recorded which) from PBMCs.

CDR3 DNA sequence: TGCAGTGCTAGACGGGCCAGGGGGAGTGAGACCCAGTACTTC. Encoded protein: CSARRARGSETQYF. This sequence joins TRBV20-1 and TRBJ2-5; 7 nucleotides align to TRBD1. V trimming: 2 bases; J trimming: 5 bases; junction bases outside the gene matches: 8. The CDR3 totals 14 residues. CDR1 is DFQATT, CDR2 SNEGSKA, per germline (reference sequence).